One and the same sample provided the 5 T cell receptor beta chains below, sequenced in a study of CDR3 diversity in severe acne (dated by TCRdb to between 2018 and 2020). Library method: PCR. The sample was run on an Illumina HiSeq 2000. The public reads were quality trimmed at Q25 with fastp and then assembled into clones with MiXCR by TCRdb, keeping productive beta chains. Every entry covers one CDR3 protein and lists the most common genes and DNA from its rows. The sample table shows fewer than 100,000 distinct CDR3 sequences, and approximately 51% are seen once. The ten most abundant clones make up 14% of the sample. Sequencing input: blood. Receptor source: a male donor in good health, without acne.

The chain links TRBV5-1 to TRBJ2-7; unclear D gene. In germline, CDR1 is SGHRS, CDR2 YFSETQ. V gave up 4 bases and J gave up 1 base, with 12 bases separating them. CDR3 size: 14 residues. CDR3 in amino acids: CASSPAVGSYEQYF. CDR3 DNA sequence: TGCGCCAGCAGCCCCGCCGTGGGTTCCTACGAGCAGTACTTC.

The chain is built from TRBV28 and TRBJ2-7; 9 bases are shared with TRBD1. CDR3 size: 15 residues. The V and J ends lost 6 bases and 4 bases, in that order; junction bases with no gene match: 10. The germline V gene has CDR1 MDHEN and CDR2 SYDVKM. CDR3 sequence (DNA): TGTGCCAGCAGGCCGCCGGGACAGGGCAAATACGAGCAGTACTTC. Its protein is CASRPPGQGKYEQYF.

The chain combines TRBV2 with TRBJ2-7, with D uncertain. The end of the DNA fits TRBJ2-1 better, so the J call may be wrong. The germline V gene has CDR1 SNHLY and CDR2 FYNNEI. CDR3 length: 15 amino acids. CDR3 amino acids: CASSERARRGDEQFF. Here the CDR3 DNA reads TGTGCCAGCAGTGAAAGGGCTAGACGTGGCGATGAGCAGTTCTTC.

This clonotype was counted many times. This chain connects TRBV7-3 to TRBJ1-1; possibly TRBD1 for D (5 bases). The CDR3 loop spans 14 amino acids. The germline CDR1 and CDR2 sequences are SGHTA and FQGTGA. The V and J ends lost 6 bases and 3 bases respectively, with 14 bases between them. In DNA form, the CDR3 reads TGTGCCAGCAGGAAGGGCTGGGGGGACACTGAAGCTTTCTTT. It yields the protein CASRKGWGDTEAFF.

This clonotype was seen at least ten times. The CDR3 does not close with the conserved phenylalanine or tryptophan, likely indicating a read error. This rearrangement joins TRBV19 to TRBJ2-7; TRBD1 matches 8 bases. The V segment lost 4 bases and the J segment 2 bases; nucleotides outside the gene matches: 4. The CDR3 is 14 residues long. The germline V gene has CDR1 LNHDA and CDR2 SQIVND (reference sequence). This chain's CDR3 is CASSTGTGPYEQYS. DNA of the CDR3: TGTGCCAGTAGTACCGGGACAGGTCCCTACGAGCAGTACTCC.